This T cell receptor (beta chain) emerged from a study of T-cell memory formation after mild COVID-19. Study results and limitations: Clones shrinking from day 15 to 85 showed even CD4/CD8 mixes; later expanders tilted CD4+. Pre-infection memory held some responding clones, suggesting pre-existing cross-reactive T cells responded. Among CD4+ contracting clones, most were CM and EM, and CD8+ ones EMRA.

The germline V gene has CDR1 SGHTA and CDR2 FQGTGA. The V end lost 2 bases, the J end lost 3 bases, and 10 bases lay between the germline ends. This CDR3 contains 15 residues. This clonotype was seen once. Antigen specificity is unknown. The authors produced TCR alpha and TCR beta cDNA libraries with sample barcodes and UMIs by 5'RACE using constant-segment primers. MiXCR, applied by TCRdb to the 5' RACE reads, yields one record per CDR3 protein. The sample includes a few hundred thousand distinct CDR3 sequences, more than 20% of them seen just once. This sequence was found in a man aged 18 to 35 who had mild COVID-19 (a few samples of this study predate the infection). Cell type and time point are not known. The chain carries TRBV7-3 and TRBJ2-2; tentatively, D is TRBD2 (5 bases). Sequenced sample: PBMCs or a T cell subset sorted from them (not recorded which). CDR3: CASSLGLQDTGELFF. The CDR3 nucleotides are TGTGCCAGCAGCTTAGGACTCCAGGACACCGGGGAGCTGTTTTTT.